This entry describes one T cell receptor (beta chain). Some clones are missing from TCRdb's copy, which holds only in-frame ones; the method was immunoSEQ multiplex PCR. The sample contains about 350,000 clones, 92% of which appear only once. This sample stems from a study of Ad26.COV2.S vaccination and SARS-CoV-2 variants. The CDR3 runs 15 residues. The germline V gene has CDR1 SQVTM and CDR2 ANQGSEA. V gave up 2 bases and J gave up 6 bases, with 19 bases separating them. The TCR sequence derives from a human donor who had recovered from COVID-19. The chain is built from TRBV29-1 and TRBJ1-2, with D tentatively TRBD1 (5 bases). The sequences come from peripheral blood, collected after recovery from COVID-19. The CDR3 sequence is CSVEPPVGPVNGYTF. The CDR3 DNA follows: TGCAGCGTTGAACCGCCCGTGGGACCCGTTAATGGCTACACCTTC.